This T cell receptor (beta chain) was identified during a study of T cells after yellow fever vaccination. General study points: Though it reached lower strength, the secondary response hit its peak faster, day 5 versus 15. A large majority of primary-vaccination clones showed up again after the booster (about 96% CD4, about 87% CD8).

Universal primer sites and UMIs were introduced during 5'RACE template-switching synthesis of TCR cDNA. TCRdb fed the 5' RACE reads into MiXCR, producing one record per CDR3 protein. Of about 510,000 distinct CDR3 sequences in the sample, just over 20% were seen once. Trimming took 7 bases from V and 5 from J, leaving 20 bases between them. This CDR3 has 15 amino acids. Germline V gene lookup returns CDR1 LNHDA and CDR2 SQIVND (reference sequence). In its sample, this clonotype was seen a few times. Antigen specificity is unknown. The source of this sequence is a man between 18 and 35 years old who received the YFV17D yellow fever vaccine. The rearrangement links TRBV19 to TRBJ1-2; maybe TRBD1 (5 bases). Sample: PBMCs, taken approximately 22 days after the first yellow fever vaccination. This CDR3 is CASTEPGRRTYGYTF. The CDR3 nucleotides are TGTGCCAGTACCGAGCCAGGGCGACGGACTTATGGCTACACCTTC. The full variable domain, rest sourced from reference TRBV19 and TRBJ1-2, is DGGITQSPKYLFRKEGQNVTLSCEQNLNHDAMYWYRQDPGQGLRLIYYSQIVNDFQKGDIAEGYSVSREKKESFPLTVTSAQKNPTAFYLCASTEPGRRTYGYTFGSGTRLTVV.